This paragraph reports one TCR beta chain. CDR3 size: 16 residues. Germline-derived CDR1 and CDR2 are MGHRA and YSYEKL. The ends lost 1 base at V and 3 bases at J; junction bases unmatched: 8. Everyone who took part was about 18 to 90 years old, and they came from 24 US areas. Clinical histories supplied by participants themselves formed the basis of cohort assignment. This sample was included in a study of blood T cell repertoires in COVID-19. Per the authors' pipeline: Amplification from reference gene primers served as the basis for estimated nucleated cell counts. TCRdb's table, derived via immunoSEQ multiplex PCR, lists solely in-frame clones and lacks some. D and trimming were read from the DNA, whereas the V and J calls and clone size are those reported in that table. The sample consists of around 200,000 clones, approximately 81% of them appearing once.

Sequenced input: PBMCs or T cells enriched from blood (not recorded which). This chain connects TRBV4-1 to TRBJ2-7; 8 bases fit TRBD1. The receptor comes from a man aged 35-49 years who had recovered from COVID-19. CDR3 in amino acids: CASSQAPTGDLYEQYF. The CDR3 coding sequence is TGCGCCAGCAGCCAAGCTCCGACAGGGGACCTCTACGAGCAGTACTTC.